These 16 T cell receptor beta chains originate from one sample sequenced in a study of blood T cell repertoires in COVID-19. The protocol was immunoSEQ multiplex PCR, while the TCRdb copy is restricted to in-frame clones and leaves out a portion. The top ten hold 18% of the sample, which has 75,000 to 90,000 clones, about 85% seen once. The sample comprised peripheral blood. The receptors come from an elderly man with active or convalescent COVID-19.

The chain combines TRBV6-2 or TRBV6-3 with TRBJ1-1; TRBD1 might be the D (6 bases). V lost 0 bases, J lost 1 base, and 9 bases lay in between. Germline V lookup: CDR1 MNHEY, CDR2 SVGEGT. The CDR3 length is 15 residues. DNA for the CDR3: TGTGCCAGCAGTTACTCCGGACAGTCGAACACTGAAGCTTTCTTT. Translating gives CASSYSGQSNTEAFF.

This chain connects TRBV19 to TRBJ2-2, with 8 bases lining up with TRBD1. Trimming cost V 7 bases and J 4 bases; bases outside gene matches: 8. Germline CDR1 and CDR2: LNHDA and SQIVND (reference sequence). The CDR3 spans 15 residues. This CDR3 is CASTSGQGSTGELFF. The CDR3 coding sequence is TGTGCCAGTACCTCAGGACAGGGAAGCACCGGGGAGCTGTTTTTT.

This clone occurred once. The chain couples TRBV27 to TRBJ1-3, with D perhaps matching TRBD1 (6 bases). Germline V gene lookup returns CDR1 MNHEY and CDR2 SMNVEV (reference sequence). The CDR3 has 16 residues. With 5 bases removed from V and 2 bases from J, the gap between germline ends came to 16 bases. In DNA form, the CDR3 reads TGTGCCAGCAGTGCAAACAGGGTTTTCCCTGGAAACACCATATATTTT. This gives the protein CASSANRVFPGNTIYF.

The genes are TRBV28 and TRBJ1-2; D is uncertain. Trimming removed 3 bases from V and 0 bases from J, with 8 bases in between. Per germline, CDR1 MDHEN and CDR2 SYDVKM. The length of the CDR3 is 14 residues. In nucleotides, the CDR3 is TGTGCCAGCAGTTTGTACAGAGCTAACTATGGCTACACCTTC. Its translation: CASSLYRANYGYTF.

The chain joins TRBV27 to TRBJ1-6, with unresolved D. V lost 5 bases and J lost 9, with 14 bases in between. The germline gives CDR1 MNHEY, CDR2 SMNVEV (reference sequence). The CDR3 has 14 residues. The CDR3 spells CASSLSSFVSPLHF. DNA of the CDR3: TGTGCCAGCAGTCTCTCCTCGTTTGTTTCACCCCTCCACTTT.

The chain joins TRBV6-5 to TRBJ1-2; D remains unclear. V lost 6 bases to trimming and J lost 8 bases, with 19 bases between them. This CDR3 is 14 amino acids long. Germline V lookup: CDR1 MNHEY, CDR2 SVGAGI. The chain's CDR3 is CASRTPTGNQGYTF. The CDR3 bases are TGTGCCAGCAGGACTCCGACGGGAAATCAGGGCTACACCTTC.

The V and J genes are TRBV28 and TRBJ2-3; 8 nucleotides agree with TRBD2. Unmatched junction bases numbered 5, after V lost 7 bases and J lost 2 bases. Germline CDR1 reads MDHEN; CDR2 reads SYDVKM. CDR3 length: 14 residues. The CDR3 DNA is TGTGCCAGCAACGGGGGGGAATACACAGATACGCAGTATTTT. Encoded protein: CASNGGEYTDTQYF. Looking up the rest from reference TRBV28 and TRBJ2-3 gives the full variable domain: DVKVTQSSRYLVKRTGEKVFLECVQDMDHENMFWYRQDPGLGLRLIYFSYDVKMKEKGDIPEGYSVSREKKERFSLILESASTNQTSMYLCASNGGEYTDTQYFGPGTRLTVL.

CDR3 protein: CASSHGQGGSGELFF. CDR3 in DNA: TGCGCCAGCAGTCATGGGCAGGGAGGGTCCGGGGAGCTGTTTTTT. The chain employs TRBV5-1 and TRBJ2-2; 7 bases are a match to TRBD2. The CDR3 consists of 15 residues. Germline loops: CDR1 SGHRS, CDR2 YFSETQ. The trim removed 5 bases at V and 6 bases at J, leaving 10 bases unmatched. The whole variable domain, remainder taken from reference TRBV5-1 and TRBJ2-2, is KAGVTQTPRYLIKTRGQQVTLSCSPISGHRSVSWYQQTPGQGLQFLFEYFSETQRNKGNFPGRFSGRQFSNSRSEMNVSTLELGDSALYLCASSHGQGGSGELFFGEGSRLTVL.

This CDR3 is CASRQGAKNIQYF. The CDR3 DNA follows: TGTGCCAGCAGGCAGGGGGCCAAAAACATTCAGTACTTC. The J gene is TRBJ2-4, the V gene TRBV2; maybe TRBD1 (6 bases). The V gene's germline CDR1 is SNHLY and CDR2 FYNNEI. The V end was cut by 6 bases, the J end by 1 base, with 7 bases between. This CDR3 comprises 13 residues. Filled out from reference TRBV2 and TRBJ2-4, the complete variable domain reads EPEVTQTPSHQVTQMGQEVILRCVPISNHLYFYWYRQILGQKVEFLVSFYNNEISEKSEIFDDQFSVERPDGSNFTLKIRSTKLEDSAMYFCASRQGAKNIQYFGAGTRLSVL.

The chain carries TRBV5-1 and TRBJ2-1; 11 bases agree with TRBD2. Germline lookup yields CDR1 SGHRS and CDR2 YFSETQ. The V segment lost 2 bases and the J segment 9 bases; nucleotides outside the gene matches: 22. The CDR3 is 20 residues long. The CDR3 nucleotides read TGCGCCAGCAGCTTAGTTAGCGGGGGGGCCGCGAGTGTGACTGCACGTGAGCAGTTCTTC. This sequence encodes CASSLVSGGAASVTAREQFF.

The chain recombines TRBV5-1 with TRBJ2-1; no clear D. V lost 3 bases and J lost 0, with 7 bases in between. CDR3 length: 14 residues. Germline values: CDR1 SGHRS, CDR2 YFSETQ. CDR3 in amino acids: CASSSYSSYNEQFF. The CDR3 nucleotides are TGCGCCAGCAGCTCGTATAGCTCCTACAATGAGCAGTTCTTC.

The chain combines TRBV6-8 with TRBJ1-5, with D uncertain. Per germline, CDR1 MNHGY and CDR2 SAAAGT. The CDR3 runs 15 residues. V was pared by 2 bases and J by 1 base, with 9 bases between. CDR3 sequence: CASSYGAGSNQPQHF. The CDR3 coding sequence is TGTGCCAGCAGTTACGGCGCGGGGAGCAATCAGCCCCAGCATTTT.

In DNA, the CDR3 is TGTGCCAGCACCTCCGTGTATAATTCACCCCTCCACTTT. This codes for CASTSVYNSPLHF. The V call is TRBV5-6, the J call TRBJ1-6; D ambiguous. Per germline, CDR1 SGHDT and CDR2 YYEEEE. The CDR3 runs 13 residues. The V gene lost 6 bases and the J gene lost 4 bases, with 8 bases spanning the gap. Full variable domain (missing parts from reference TRBV5-6 and TRBJ1-6): DAGVTQSPTHLIKTRGQQVTLRCSPKSGHDTVSWYQQALGQGPQFIFQYYEEEERQRGNFPDRFSGHQFPNYSSELNVNALLLGDSALYLCASTSVYNSPLHFGNGTRLTVT.

The chain employs TRBV7-8 and TRBJ1-5; no firm D call. This CDR3 spans 13 amino acids. V lost 0 bases and J 7 bases, leaving 7 bases between the germline ends. The germline gives CDR1 SGHVS, CDR2 FQNEAQ. Written as DNA, the CDR3 is TGTGCCAGCAGCTTAGCAGAGGGCCAGCCCCAGCATTTT. Its translation is CASSLAEGQPQHF.

V and J are TRBV18 and TRBJ1-1; 8 nucleotides agree with TRBD1. V lost 6 bases to trimming and J lost 1 base; unmatched junction nucleotides: 1. The CDR3 runs 13 residues. Germline loops: CDR1 KGHSH, CDR2 LQKENI. The CDR3 sequence is CASSGQGNTEAFF. CDR3 nucleotide sequence: TGTGCCAGCTCTGGACAGGGGAACACTGAAGCTTTCTTT.

The chain couples TRBV5-1 to TRBJ1-1; TRBD1 matches 7 bases. V was pared by 4 bases and J by 5 bases, with 8 bases of the junction left unmatched. Germline CDR1 reads SGHRS; CDR2 reads YFSETQ. The CDR3 runs to 14 residues. The CDR3 sequence: CASSIDRVWTEAFF. The CDR3 nucleotides are TGCGCCAGCAGCATAGACAGGGTCTGGACTGAAGCTTTCTTT.